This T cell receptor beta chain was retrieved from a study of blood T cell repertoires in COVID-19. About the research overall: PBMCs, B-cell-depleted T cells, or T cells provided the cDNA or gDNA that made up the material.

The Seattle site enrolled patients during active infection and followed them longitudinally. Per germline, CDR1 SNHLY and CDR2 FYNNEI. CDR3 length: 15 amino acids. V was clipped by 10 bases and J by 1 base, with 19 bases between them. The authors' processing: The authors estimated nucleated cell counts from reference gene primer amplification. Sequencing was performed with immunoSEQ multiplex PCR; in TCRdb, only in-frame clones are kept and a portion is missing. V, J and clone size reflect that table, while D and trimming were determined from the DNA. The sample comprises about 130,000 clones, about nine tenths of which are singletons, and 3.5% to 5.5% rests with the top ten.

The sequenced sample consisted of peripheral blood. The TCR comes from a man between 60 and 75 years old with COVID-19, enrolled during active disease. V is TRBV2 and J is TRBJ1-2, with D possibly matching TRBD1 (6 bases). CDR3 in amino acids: CAKGQGTQFNYGYTF. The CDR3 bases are TGTGCCAAGGGCCAAGGGACACAATTTAACTATGGCTACACCTTC.